The clone carrying this T cell receptor (beta chain) has at least ten counts. Its specificity is unknown. With the library built for alpha chains, this beta chain is off target and its frequency is not meaningful. This sample was included in a study of spatial heterogeneity in lung cancer. Study-level information: Detection consistently captured more beta-chain sequences than alpha-chain sequences. Study results and caveats: TCRs found ubiquitously expanded in tumor appeared in blood more at resection than at follow-up.

The CDR3 spans 11 residues. Germline CDR1 LNHDA, CDR2 SQIVND (reference sequence). Each molecule of TCR cDNA was tagged with one unique molecular identifier. TCRdb redid the calling of the 5' RACE reads with MiXCR, one entry per CDR3 protein. This table has about 7,900 distinct CDR3 sequences, 3.5% to 5% appearing once. Time point indicated: sample taken at primary tumor resection. No cells were sorted before sequencing. The whole RNA sequenced was extracted from tumor, nontumor lung or frozen PBMC. The roughly 79 donors had untreated early-stage non-small cell lung cancer. The chain joins TRBV19 to TRBJ1-2, with TRBD1 as a possible D gene (5 bases). This specimen consisted of PBMCs, obtained at surgery. This TCR came from a male donor with early-stage non-small cell lung cancer. This CDR3 is CATQVTYGYTF. In nucleotides, the CDR3 is TGTGCAACACAGGTGACCTATGGCTACACCTTC.